This T cell receptor (beta chain) was obtained from a study of blood T cell repertoires in COVID-19. Turning to the study itself: Samples taken during acute and convalescent COVID-19 were collected in the United States, Italy and Spain.

In the authors' workflow: It was from reference gene primer amplification that nucleated cell counts were estimated. Data came from immunoSEQ multiplex PCR; TCRdb stores just in-frame clones and leaves some out. V and J calls and clone size follow that table, whereas D and trimming were derived from the DNA. The data contain roughly 200,000 clones, approximately 83% of them singletons. CDR1 and CDR2 from the germline V gene are KGHDR and SFDVKD. Trimming took 7 bases from V and 3 from J; bases not matched to a gene: 10. This CDR3 is built from 17 residues. This clonotype originated in a man aged 60 to 69 with acute or convalescent COVID-19. Input material: peripheral blood. The chain couples TRBV24-1 to TRBJ2-7, with 14 nucleotides matching TRBD2. CDR3 amino acids: CATSTNPGTSGSYEQYF. CDR3 in DNA: TGTGCCACCAGCACTAACCCGGGGACTAGCGGGAGCTACGAGCAGTACTTC.